One and the same sample provided the 27 T cell receptor beta chains below, sequenced in a study of T cells expressing NK-cell markers. After re-calling the 5' RACE reads, TCRdb lists one entry per CDR3 protein, DNA absent. This repertoire includes about 260,000 distinct CDR3 sequences. The sequenced sample was blood T cells: a sorted CD56 or NKG2C T cell subset, CD4+ or CD8+ T cells, or bulk PBMC T cells (not recorded which). Receptor source: a woman aged 18 to 75 in good health.

The V call is TRBV7-3, the J call TRBJ2-1; absent DNA, TCRdb's TRBD2 call cannot be checked. There are 14 residues in the CDR3. CDR1 and CDR2 from the germline V gene are SGHTA and FQGTGA. CDR3 sequence reads: CASSSGSGTGEQFF.

The genes are TRBV6-2 or TRBV6-3 and TRBJ2-4; TCRdb names TRBD1, which stays unverified in the absence of DNA. Germline V gives CDR1 MNHEY, CDR2 SVGEGT. There are 13 residues in the CDR3. This CDR3 reads CASRKQGLGIQYF.

The chain combines TRBV11-2 with TRBJ2-1; TCRdb indicates TRBD2, and absent DNA this call remains unverified. The V gene's germline CDR1 is SGHAT and CDR2 FQNNGV. The CDR3 extends over 15 amino acids. The chain's CDR3 is CASSLVLAGGTEQFF.

This rearrangement joins TRBV9 to TRBJ2-7; the TCRdb call, TRBD2, lacks DNA for checking. Germline V gene sequence: CDR1 SGDLS, CDR2 YYNGEE. CDR3 length: 16 residues. The CDR3 loop reads CASSVGISGKPYEQYF. The variable domain in full, completed from reference TRBV9 and TRBJ2-7, reads DSGVTQTPKHLITATGQRVTLRCSPRSGDLSVYWYQQSLDQGLQFLIQYYNGEERAKGNILERFSAQQFPDLHSELNLSSLELGDSALYFCASSVGISGKPYEQYFGPGTRLTVT.

The chain combines TRBV12-3 or TRBV12-4 with TRBJ1-5. The CDR3 has 14 residues. This CDR3 reads CASSFSNSNQPQHF.

The V gene is TRBV12-3 or TRBV12-4, the J gene TRBJ1-6. This CDR3 contains 13 residues. CDR3 residues: CASARGPNSPLHF.

V is TRBV18 and J is TRBJ2-2. This CDR3 spans 14 amino acids. Germline values: CDR1 KGHSH, CDR2 LQKENI. The CDR3 sequence: CASSPGRHTGELFF.

V gene TRBV6-1 combines with J gene TRBJ1-2. The CDR3 sequence is 13 residues long. The V gene's germline CDR1 is MNHNS and CDR2 SASEGT. The CDR3 loop reads CASSDSGNYGYTF.

The chain recombines TRBV12-3 or TRBV12-4 with TRBJ2-2; TCRdb's D call of TRBD1 is untestable without DNA. CDR3 length: 15 amino acids. The CDR3 protein is CASSLTVLNTGELFF.

The chain combines TRBV18 with TRBJ1-2; TCRdb indicates TRBD1, and absent DNA this call remains unverified. CDR1 and CDR2 from the germline V gene are KGHSH and LQKENI. This CDR3 has 15 amino acids. The CDR3 sequence is CASSPPGQKDYGYTF.

The genes are TRBV5-1 and TRBJ1-2. CDR3 length: 14 residues. CDR1 SGHRS and CDR2 YFSETQ come from the germline V gene. The CDR3 loop is CASSLEHSGYGYTF.

V usage is TRBV20-1 and J usage is TRBJ2-7; the D gene TCRdb calls, TRBD2, cannot be checked with no DNA. The CDR3 spans 17 residues. Per germline, CDR1 DFQATT and CDR2 SNEGSKA (reference sequence). CDR3 amino acids: CSAMKPGLAVPSYEQYF.

V usage is TRBV6-2 or TRBV6-3 and J usage is TRBJ2-5; there is no DNA to check the TCRdb D call of TRBD1. CDR1 is MNHEY and CDR2 is SVGEGT in the germline V gene. CDR3 length: 16 amino acids. The CDR3 sequence: CASSKGTVEWQETQYF.

The CDR3 loop is CATRGREWGTQYF. The chain combines TRBV6-6 with TRBJ2-5; TCRdb's D call, TRBD1, is unchecked because there is no DNA. The germline V gene has CDR1 MNHNY and CDR2 SVGAGI (reference sequence). The CDR3 contains 13 residues.

The chain carries TRBV6-2 or TRBV6-3 and TRBJ1-1. The CDR3 is 14 residues long. Germline lookup yields CDR1 MNHEY and CDR2 SVGEGT. The CDR3 reads CASSYAKSITEAFF.

The J gene is TRBJ2-2, the V gene TRBV11-1; TCRdb lists TRBD2, though no DNA is available to test this call. Germline CDR1 SGHAT, CDR2 FQDESV (reference sequence). CDR3 length: 15 residues. This CDR3 reads CASSLRAGSTGELFF.

The rearrangement links TRBV7-8 to TRBJ2-5; TCRdb's D call of TRBD1 is untestable without DNA. CDR3 length: 15 residues. The V gene's germline CDR1 is SGHVS and CDR2 FQNEAQ. CDR3 region: CASSTLGGVMQTQYF.

This sequence joins TRBV20-1 and TRBJ2-2; TCRdb names TRBD2, which stays unverified in the absence of DNA. Germline loops: CDR1 DFQATT, CDR2 SNEGSKA (reference sequence). The CDR3 totals 14 residues. This CDR3 reads CSAKKGLLTGELFF.

The J gene is TRBJ2-7, the V gene TRBV28; TCRdb's assignment of TRBD2 cannot be checked, as there is no DNA. CDR3 length: 19 residues. In germline, CDR1 is MDHEN, CDR2 SYDVKM. CDR3: CASSSHMGGTSGKKDEQYF.

The chain combines TRBV10-1 with TRBJ2-1; the D call of TRBD1 rests on TCRdb alone, since no DNA is present to check it. CDR3 length equals 13 residues. Germline CDR1 reads WNHNN; CDR2 reads SYGVQD (reference sequence). CDR3 sequence: CASRGQGYNEQFF.

The V call is TRBV7-6, the J call TRBJ2-1; TCRdb's D gene call, TRBD1, goes unchecked for lack of DNA. Germline CDR1 reads SGHVS; CDR2 reads FNYEAQ. The CDR3 length is 17 residues. The CDR3 region is CASGVLPRGYTYNEQFF. Full variable domain (remainder filled in from reference TRBV7-6 and TRBJ2-1): GAGVSQSPRYKVTKRGQDVALRCDPISGHVSLYWYRQALGQGPEFLTYFNYEAQQDKSGLPNDRFSAERPEGSISTLTIQRTEQRDSAMYRCASGVLPRGYTYNEQFFGPGTRLTVL.

CDR3 protein: CASSPGLSYEQYF. The chain recombines TRBV11-2 with TRBJ2-7; without DNA, the TCRdb call of TRBD2 cannot be checked. The CDR3 runs 13 residues. Germline V CDR1 and CDR2: SGHAT, FQNNGV.

This sequence joins TRBV10-2 and TRBJ2-5. Germline values: CDR1 WSHSY, CDR2 SAAADI. CDR3 length: 14 residues. The CDR3 here is CASTRHLAQETQYF.

V is TRBV12-3 or TRBV12-4 and J is TRBJ1-1; absent DNA, TCRdb's TRBD1 call cannot be checked. The CDR3 extends over 14 amino acids. CDR3 amino acids: CASTPGLFNTEAFF.

This chain joins TRBV6-1 and TRBJ1-5; the TCRdb call, TRBD1, lacks DNA for checking. This CDR3 comprises 15 residues. Looked up from germline, CDR1 is MNHNS and CDR2 is SASEGT. This CDR3 is CASSATPGGRQPQHF.

J is TRBJ2-7 and V is TRBV7-2; TCRdb's D call of TRBD1 is untestable without DNA. This CDR3 has 12 amino acids. Germline CDR1 SGHTA, CDR2 FQGNSA. The CDR3 is CASSRQGDEQYF. Complete variable domain (other parts from reference TRBV7-2 and TRBJ2-7): GAGVSQSPSNKVTEKGKDVELRCDPISGHTALYWYRQSLGQGLEFLIYFQGNSAPDKSGLPSDRFSAERTGGSVSTLTIQRTQQEDSAVYLCASSRQGDEQYFGPGTRLTVT.

The V call is TRBV20-1, the J call TRBJ2-3; the TCRdb call, TRBD1, lacks DNA for checking. Germline V gene data show CDR1 as DFQATT and CDR2 as SNEGSKA (reference sequence). There are 14 residues in the CDR3. This chain's CDR3 is CSAWTGSSTDTQYF.